These T cell receptor beta chains were read from a single sample in a study of cytomegalovirus exposure and HLA in healthy donors. The data were produced by immunoSEQ multiplex PCR, yet TCRdb's version contains in-frame clones alone and is incomplete. The sample comprises about 140,000 clones, around 80% of which are singletons, and about 2.2% rests with the top ten. Sequencing was performed on PBMCs. The receptor set was obtained from a man between 45 and 60 years old in good health and CMV-seronegative. CDR3s include the opening cysteine and the closing phenylalanine or tryptophan.

cdr3_aa	v_call	j_call
CASSPGLGGFDEQYF	TRBV10-1	TRBJ2-7
CASSVGTGKKLFF	TRBV9	TRBJ1-4
CASGLTTDTQYF	TRBV12-5	TRBJ2-3
CASSPDGATGYEQYF	TRBV5-6	TRBJ2-7
CASSLDLRAGGGYTF	TRBV7-2	TRBJ1-2
CASSTVAAETQYF	TRBV21-1	TRBJ2-5
CAWGLAGSRQETQYF	TRBV30	TRBJ2-5
CASSSTGAAQPQHF	TRBV5-6	TRBJ1-5
CASSPTSGNSEQYF	TRBV7-9	TRBJ2-7
CATTGQGRNGELFF	TRBV6-1	TRBJ2-2
CASTQEQLYPQHF	TRBV19	TRBJ1-5
CASSSGRGGEQYF	TRBV5-8	TRBJ2-7